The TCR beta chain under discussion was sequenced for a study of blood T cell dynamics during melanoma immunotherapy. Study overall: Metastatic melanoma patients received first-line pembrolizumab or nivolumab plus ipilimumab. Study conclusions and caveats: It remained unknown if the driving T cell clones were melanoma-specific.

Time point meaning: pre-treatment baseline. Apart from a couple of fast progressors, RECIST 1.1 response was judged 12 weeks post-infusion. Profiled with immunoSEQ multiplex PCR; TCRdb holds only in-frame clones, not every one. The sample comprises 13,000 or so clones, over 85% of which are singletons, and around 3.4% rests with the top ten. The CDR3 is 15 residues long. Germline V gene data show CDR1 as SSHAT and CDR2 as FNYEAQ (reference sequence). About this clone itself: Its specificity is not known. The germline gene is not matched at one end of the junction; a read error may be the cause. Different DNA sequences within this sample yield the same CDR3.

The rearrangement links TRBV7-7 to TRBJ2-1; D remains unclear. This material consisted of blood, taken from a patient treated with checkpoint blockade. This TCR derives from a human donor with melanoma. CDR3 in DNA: TGTGCTAGCAGCTTACTACCGTCAGGAGACAATGAGCAGTTCTTC. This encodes CASSLLPSGDNEQFF.